This T cell receptor beta chain derives from a study of blood T cell repertoires in COVID-19. Method: immunoSEQ multiplex PCR; TCRdb's copy keeps in-frame clones and lacks some. The sample carries fewer than 110,000 clones, roughly 90% recorded once. J was trimmed by 4 bases and V by 6 bases; bases with no gene match: 3. The CDR3 extends over 14 amino acids. Germline values: CDR1 SEHNR, CDR2 FQNEAQ (reference sequence). This clonotype originated in a human donor in a cohort sampled during active COVID-19. V usage is TRBV7-9 and J usage is TRBJ2-3; 11 positions agree with TRBD2. The source material was peripheral blood. CDR3 region: CASRKTSGADTQYF. CDR3 nucleotide sequence: TGTGCCAGCAGGAAGACTAGCGGGGCAGATACGCAGTATTTT.